Following are 10 T cell receptor beta chains from one sample sequenced in a study of OX40 agonist ivuxolimab in advanced cancers. The protocol was immunoSEQ multiplex PCR, while the TCRdb copy is restricted to in-frame clones and leaves out a portion. The data contain 20,000 to 30,000 clones, about nine tenths of them singletons. Here the sequenced sample was CD4+ or CD8+ T cells sorted from blood, taken in a trial of the OX40 agonist ivuxolimab. These receptor sequences come from an adult with an advanced solid tumor such as melanoma, head and neck, liver or kidney cancer.

The chain links TRBV4-3 to TRBJ1-4; TRBD1 might be the D (5 bases). Germline loops: CDR1 LGHNA, CDR2 YSLEER. Trimming removed 0 bases at V and 5 bases at J, with 10 bases between. This CDR3 contains 15 residues. The DNA of the CDR3 is TGCGCCAGCAGCCAAGAAGGGGCTTTAAATGAAAAACTGTTTTTT. It encodes CASSQEGALNEKLFF.

The chain links TRBV18 to TRBJ2-5; tentatively, D is TRBD2 (5 bases). The length of the CDR3 is 13 residues. V lost 2 bases to trimming and J lost 5 bases, with 9 bases between them. CDR1 and CDR2 (germline): KGHSH, LQKENI. The CDR3 bases are TGTGCCAGCTCACCATCTCCGGGGGAGACCCAGTACTTC. This sequence encodes CASSPSPGETQYF.

The J gene is TRBJ1-2, the V gene TRBV19; D gene unclear. This CDR3 has 13 residues. The germline V and J ends were trimmed by 7 bases and 2 bases, with 11 bases remaining between them. CDR1 and CDR2 (germline): LNHDA, SQIVND (reference sequence). The CDR3 protein is CASITAPNYGYTF. The DNA of the CDR3 is TGTGCCAGTATTACAGCGCCAAACTATGGCTACACCTTC.

The chain has TRBV18 and TRBJ2-1, with unresolved D. Germline V gene lookup returns CDR1 KGHSH and CDR2 LQKENI. V was cut by 1 base and J by 2 bases, with 9 bases left in between. This CDR3 has 15 residues. The DNA of the CDR3 is TGTGCCAGCTCACCACTGCTCGGCGCCTACAATGAGCAGTTCTTC. It yields the protein CASSPLLGAYNEQFF.

The chain recombines TRBV6-1 with TRBJ2-1, with 10 bases aligning to TRBD2. V shed 1 base and J 14 bases; nucleotides not matched to a gene: 8. This CDR3 contains 14 residues. Germline CDR1 reads MNHNS; CDR2 reads SASEGT. CDR3 sequence reads: CASSEVGSGGPEFF. The CDR3 DNA is TGTGCCAGCAGTGAAGTGGGTAGCGGGGGGCCGGAGTTCTTC.

CDR3 residues: CASLALSYEQYF. For the CDR3, the DNA is TGTGCCAGCCTGGCTCTCTCCTACGAGCAGTACTTC. This sequence joins TRBV6-1 and TRBJ2-7; D is unresolved. The CDR3 runs 12 residues. CDR1 is MNHNS and CDR2 is SASEGT in the germline V gene. Trimming shortened V by 8 bases and J by 0 bases, and 8 bases separated the two germline ends.

The CDR3 loop is CASSPSNPWEAFF. CDR3 coding DNA: TGTGCCAGCAGCCCCTCGAACCCATGGGAAGCTTTCTTT. The V gene is TRBV5-6, the J gene TRBJ1-1; D gene unclear. CDR1 is SGHDT, CDR2 YYEEEE, per germline. Trimming removed 4 bases from V and 8 bases from J, with 15 bases in between. The length of the CDR3 is 13 residues.

The chain recombines TRBV18 with TRBJ2-2; the match to TRBD1 covers 7 bases. J gave up 2 bases and V 3 bases, and 6 bases lay outside the gene matches. This CDR3 comprises 16 residues. Germline values: CDR1 KGHSH, CDR2 LQKENI. In nucleotides, the CDR3 is TGTGCCAGCTCACCTGAAGCAGGGGGTAACACCGGGGAGCTGTTTTTT. This encodes CASSPEAGGNTGELFF.

The V gene is TRBV9, the J gene TRBJ2-5; 8 positions match TRBD2. The CDR3 runs 14 residues. V lost 0 bases and J lost 5; bases outside the gene matches: 3. Per the germline V gene, CDR1 is SGDLS and CDR2 is YYNGEE. CDR3 bases: TGTGCCAGCAGCGTAGTCGGGGGGGCGGAGACCCAGTACTTC. This codes for CASSVVGGAETQYF.

The CDR3 reads CTSSQDDGNTEAFF. Written as DNA, the CDR3 is TGCACCAGCAGCCAAGATGACGGGAACACTGAAGCTTTCTTT. The V and J genes are TRBV1 and TRBJ1-1. TRBV1 is an annotated pseudogene. The CDR3 contains 14 residues.